The 22 T cell receptor beta chains in this list originate from one sample, sequenced in a study of blood T cell repertoires in COVID-19. Here immunoSEQ multiplex PCR was the method, and the copy in TCRdb shows in-frame clones only, minus some. Of some 180,000 clones listed, roughly 90% were seen once; the top ten hold 6.5% to 8.5%. Sample: peripheral blood. All receptors come from a man aged 35 to 55 with acute or convalescent COVID-19.

In its sample, this clone was seen once. This chain links TRBV7-2 with TRBJ1-2; 7 bases agree with TRBD1. This CDR3 contains 16 residues. Germline V lookup: CDR1 SGHTA, CDR2 FQGNSA. J lost 4 bases, V lost 4 bases, and 12 bases had no gene match. The CDR3 nucleotides are TGTGCCAGCAGCTCTGACCCGGGACAGCTTAGCTATGGCTACACCTTC. As protein: CASSSDPGQLSYGYTF.

This clone was seen once. CDR3: CASSQEIGSGGSYEQYF. The CDR3 DNA reads TGTGCCAGCAGCCAAGAAATAGGGAGCGGGGGGTCATACGAGCAGTACTTC. The chain employs TRBV4-2 and TRBJ2-7; 9 nucleotides agree with TRBD2. Germline V gene data show CDR1 as LGHNA and CDR2 as YNFKEQ. With V trimmed by 0 bases and J by 4 bases, 10 bases remained unmatched. CDR3 length: 17 residues.

This clone was picked up one time. This CDR3 is CASSIGRQGIEKLFF. Here the CDR3 DNA reads TGTGCCAGTAGTATAGGAAGACAGGGGATTGAAAAACTGTTTTTT. The chain couples TRBV19 to TRBJ1-4, with TRBD1 matching 8 bases. V trimming: 1 base; J trimming: 7 bases; junction bases outside the gene matches: 5. Germline CDR1 reads LNHDA; CDR2 reads SQIVND (reference sequence). This CDR3 region has 15 residues.

By sample share, this clone is large (0.1 to 1%). The CDR3 here is CAWSVSSPLHF. CDR3 DNA sequence: TGTGCCTGGAGTGTATCGTCACCCCTCCACTTT. This chain connects TRBV30 to TRBJ1-6; D not resolved. This CDR3 contains 11 residues. The germline V gene has CDR1 GTSNPN and CDR2 SVGIG (reference sequence). V was shortened by 0 bases and J by 10 bases, with 4 bases between the two germline ends.

The chain carries TRBV27 and TRBJ2-1; possible D gene TRBD1, 6 bases. CDR3 length equals 16 residues. Germline CDR1 reads MNHEY; CDR2 reads SMNVEV (reference sequence). Trimming cost V 2 bases and J 11 bases, with 22 bases left between them. The CDR3 nucleotides are TGTGCCAGCAGTTTAGAGACAGGTCGGTCTCCCCCCAAGCAGTTCTTC. It codes for CASSLETGRSPPKQFF.

The genes are TRBV10-2 and TRBJ2-3, with D possibly being TRBD1 (5 bases). This CDR3 is built from 13 residues. V was cut by 3 bases and J by 3 bases, with 7 bases left in between. Per the germline V gene, CDR1 is WSHSY and CDR2 is SAAADI. In DNA form, the CDR3 reads TGCGCCAGCAGTGAAGGGGTGACAGATACGCAGTATTTT. Translation gives CASSEGVTDTQYF.

The chain recombines TRBV27 with TRBJ2-1, with 9 bases fitting TRBD2. Germline values: CDR1 MNHEY, CDR2 SMNVEV (reference sequence). After removal of 5 bases from V and 5 bases from J, the junction contained 7 bases not matched to a gene. The CDR3 spans 15 residues. The CDR3 DNA reads as TGTGCCAGCAGTCCCCTACGACTAGCGGACAATGAGCAGTTCTTC. This codes for CASSPLRLADNEQFF.

The gene calls are TRBV11-2 and TRBJ1-1, with a possible D match to TRBD1 (6 bases). CDR3 size: 14 residues. CDR1 is SGHAT, CDR2 FQNNGV, per germline. Trimming removed 3 bases at V and 8 bases at J, with 16 bases between. The CDR3 DNA is TGTGCCAGCAGCTTCTCCGACAGGAACTACGAAGCTTTCTTT. It specifies CASSFSDRNYEAFF.

The CDR3 sequence is CATSRSTGGFRANVLTF. The CDR3 DNA sequence: TGTGCCACCAGCAGAAGTACAGGGGGGTTCCGGGCCAACGTCCTGACTTTC. The genes are TRBV15 and TRBJ2-6, with TRBD1 matching over 8 bases. V gave up 2 bases and J gave up 5 bases; unmatched junction bases: 8. The V gene's germline CDR1 is LNHNV and CDR2 YYDKDF (reference sequence). The CDR3 is 17 residues long.

This chain connects TRBV28 to TRBJ1-2; TRBD1 matches 8 bases. V trimming: 2 bases; J trimming: 5 bases; junction bases outside the gene matches: 13. CDR1 and CDR2 from the germline V gene are MDHEN and SYDVKM. The CDR3 runs 17 residues. In DNA, the CDR3 is TGTGCCAGCAGTTTACCGGGCGGGCAGGGGGCAGGATATGGCTACACCTTC. It yields the protein CASSLPGGQGAGYGYTF.

This rearrangement joins TRBV3-1 (or the pseudogene TRBV3-2) to TRBJ1-2; 7 nucleotides match TRBD1. Germline loops: CDR1 LGHDT, CDR2 YNNKEL (reference sequence). After removal of 2 bases from V and 4 bases from J, the junction contained 4 bases not matched to a gene. The CDR3 is 14 residues long. The CDR3 sequence: CASSQTGVGYGYTF. Here the CDR3 DNA reads TGTGCCAGCAGCCAAACAGGGGTTGGCTATGGCTACACCTTC.

The rearrangement joins TRBV3-1 (or the pseudogene TRBV3-2) to TRBJ2-6; 7 nucleotides align to TRBD1. This CDR3 region has 18 residues. Trimming took 5 bases from V and 2 from J; bases not matched to a gene: 12. The V gene's germline CDR1 is LGHDT and CDR2 YNNKEL (reference sequence). This chain's CDR3 is CASSIRQGRGPGANVLTF. In nucleotides, the CDR3 is TGTGCCAGCAGCATCAGACAGGGAAGGGGTCCTGGGGCCAACGTCCTGACTTTC.

This clone was found a few times. The chain is built from TRBV10-3 and TRBJ2-3; 8 nucleotides agree with TRBD2. J was trimmed by 3 bases and V by 4 bases; bases with no gene match: 15. CDR3 length: 18 residues. Germline CDR1 ENHRY, CDR2 SYGVKD. The CDR3 sequence: CAISVVRGGFEWTDTQYF. The CDR3, as DNA: TGTGCCATCAGTGTTGTACGGGGGGGCTTCGAATGGACAGATACGCAGTATTTT.

This clone appeared a few times. The chain links TRBV29-1 to TRBJ1-1; 7 bases fit TRBD1. The CDR3 covers 13 residues. Germline values: CDR1 SQVTM, CDR2 ANQGSEA. Trimming cost V 7 bases and J 1 base; bases outside gene matches: 6. The chain's CDR3 is CSASQGTNTEAFF. The CDR3 nucleotides read TGCAGCGCCTCACAGGGGACGAACACTGAAGCTTTCTTT.

This clone showed up just a few times. The chain couples TRBV5-4 to TRBJ1-1, with 8 bases that match TRBD1. V was clipped by 4 bases and J by 2 bases; unmatched bases: 4. This CDR3 spans 14 amino acids. The germline gives CDR1 SGHNT, CDR2 YYREEE (reference sequence). In DNA form, the CDR3 reads TGTGCCAGCAGCGTGGGACAGGCTAACACTGAAGCTTTCTTT. Translation: CASSVGQANTEAFF.

This clone was detected a few times. The rearrangement joins TRBV6-1 to TRBJ2-3, with 9 bases that match TRBD2. V dropped 2 bases and J dropped 2; count of bases not matched to a gene: 14. CDR3 size: 19 residues. Germline-derived CDR1 and CDR2 are MNHNS and SASEGT. CDR3 in DNA: TGTGCCAGCAGTGAAAAGGCGGGGGGGGACTTTCTCAACACAGATACGCAGTATTTT. It codes for CASSEKAGGDFLNTDTQYF.

This clone was seen only a few times. The rearrangement links TRBV14 to TRBJ2-6; no clear D. CDR3 size: 18 residues. Deletions cut 0 bases from V and 0 bases from J, with 12 bases between. The germline V gene encodes CDR1 SGHDN and CDR2 FVKESK. The CDR3 sequence is CASSQDPRTSSGANVLTF. CDR3 sequence (DNA): TGTGCCAGCAGCCAAGATCCGCGTACTTCCTCTGGGGCCAACGTCCTGACTTTC.

This clone was seen once. The chain employs TRBV7-2 and TRBJ2-3, with D maybe TRBD2 (6 bases). V was trimmed by 11 bases and J by 8 bases, leaving 17 bases between them. This CDR3 contains 12 residues. The germline V gene encodes CDR1 SGHTA and CDR2 FQGNSA. The chain's CDR3 is CASLGGVFTQYF. The CDR3 nucleotides read TGTGCCTCGCTGGGCGGGGTCTTTACGCAGTATTTT.

This chain uses TRBV2 with TRBJ2-1, with 9 bases aligning to TRBD2. The CDR3 runs to 15 residues. CDR1 SNHLY and CDR2 FYNNEI come from the germline V gene. The V gene end was trimmed by 7 bases and the J gene end by 9 bases; junction bases not matched to a gene: 13. The CDR3 reads CASTGLAGSYGEQFF. Here the CDR3 DNA reads TGTGCCAGCACTGGCCTAGCGGGGTCTTACGGTGAGCAGTTCTTC.

The chain employs TRBV10-2 and TRBJ2-2, with a tentative D call TRBD2 (7 bases). Germline CDR1 and CDR2: WSHSY and SAAADI. CDR3 size: 17 residues. The V end was cut by 6 bases, the J end by 3 bases, with 20 bases between. In DNA form, the CDR3 reads TGCGCCAGCAGGGGACTGGGCGGGGGCAGGGACACCGGGGAGCTGTTTTTT. This encodes CASRGLGGGRDTGELFF.

This clone was found once. The rearrangement uses TRBV29-1 and TRBJ1-4; D uncertain. CDR3 length: 11 amino acids. V lost 2 bases to trimming and J lost 11 bases, with 9 bases between them. Per germline, CDR1 SQVTM and CDR2 ANQGSEA. This chain's CDR3 is CSVEIVRKLFF. In nucleotides, the CDR3 is TGCAGCGTTGAAATTGTACGGAAACTGTTTTTT.

The chain links TRBV7-2 to TRBJ2-5; 12 bases line up with TRBD2. Germline V gene lookup returns CDR1 SGHTA and CDR2 FQGNSA. J gave up 4 bases and V 9 bases, and 0 bases lay outside the gene matches. The CDR3 runs to 12 residues. The CDR3 DNA sequence: TGTGCCAGGGGACTAGCGGGAGAGACCCAGTACTTC. Its protein is CARGLAGETQYF.